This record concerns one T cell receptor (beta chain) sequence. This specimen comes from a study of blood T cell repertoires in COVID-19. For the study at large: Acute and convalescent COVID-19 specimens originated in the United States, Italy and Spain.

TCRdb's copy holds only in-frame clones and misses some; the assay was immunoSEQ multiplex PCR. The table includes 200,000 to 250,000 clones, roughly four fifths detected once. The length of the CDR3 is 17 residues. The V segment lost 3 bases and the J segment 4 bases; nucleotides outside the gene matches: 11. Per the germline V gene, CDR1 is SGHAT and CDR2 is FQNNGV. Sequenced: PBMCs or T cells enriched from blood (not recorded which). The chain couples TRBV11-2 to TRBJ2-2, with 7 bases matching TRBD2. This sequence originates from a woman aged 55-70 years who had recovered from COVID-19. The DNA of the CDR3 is TGTGCCAGCAGCTTCCGAGCGGGGCGGGAGATCACCGGGGAGCTGTTTTTT. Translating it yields CASSFRAGREITGELFF.